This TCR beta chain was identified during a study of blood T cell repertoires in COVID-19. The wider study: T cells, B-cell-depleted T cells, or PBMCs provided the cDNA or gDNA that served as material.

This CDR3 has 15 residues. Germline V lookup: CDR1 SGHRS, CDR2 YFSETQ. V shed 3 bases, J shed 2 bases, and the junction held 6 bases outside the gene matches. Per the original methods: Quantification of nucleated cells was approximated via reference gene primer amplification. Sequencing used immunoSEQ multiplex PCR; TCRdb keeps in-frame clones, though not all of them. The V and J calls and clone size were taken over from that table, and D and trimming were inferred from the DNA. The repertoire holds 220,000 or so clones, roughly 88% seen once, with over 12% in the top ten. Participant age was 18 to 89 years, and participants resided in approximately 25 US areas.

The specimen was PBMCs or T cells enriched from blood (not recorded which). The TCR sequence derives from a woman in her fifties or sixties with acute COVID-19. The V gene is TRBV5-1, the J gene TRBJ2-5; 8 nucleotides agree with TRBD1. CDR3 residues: CASSYFTGGQETQYF. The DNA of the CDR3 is TGCGCCAGCAGCTATTTTACAGGGGGTCAAGAGACCCAGTACTTC.